This entry lists 10 T cell receptor beta chains sequenced from one sample in a study of shared T cell receptors in the human thymus. The table came from immunoSEQ multiplex PCR; TCRdb's copy has only in-frame clones and leaves some out. This sample has about 660,000 clones, with roughly 90% found just once. This sample also belongs to another study, concerning human thymus T cells.

The sequencing sample was made of thymocytes. The receptor source for this set is a boy younger than two with a congenital heart defect.

The chain links TRBV14 to TRBJ1-2, with unresolved D. This CDR3 comprises 13 residues. The germline V gene has CDR1 SGHDN and CDR2 FVKESK. Between the trimmed V and J ends, which lost 0 bases and 5 bases, there was a span of 7 bases. CDR3 region: CASSQDPGYGYTF. The CDR3 nucleotides read TGTGCCAGCAGCCAAGATCCCGGTTATGGCTACACCTTC.

The chain couples TRBV30 to TRBJ1-2; perhaps TRBD1 as D (6 bases). Germline loops: CDR1 GTSNPN, CDR2 SVGIG (reference sequence). The CDR3 contains 13 residues. The V end was cut by 0 bases, the J end by 2 bases, with 7 bases between. CDR3 sequence reads: CAWSVTGNYGYTF. As DNA, the CDR3 is TGTGCCTGGAGTGTAACAGGGAACTATGGCTACACCTTC.

V gene TRBV6-4 combines with J gene TRBJ2-1, with 15 bases aligning to TRBD2. From germline, CDR1 is MRHNA and CDR2 SNTAGT. The CDR3 contains 16 residues. The J segment lost 6 bases and the V segment lost 8 bases, leaving 8 bases of the junction unmatched. The DNA of the CDR3 is TGTGCCAGCCGTGGGGGACTAGCGGGAGGCCCCAATGAGCAGTTCTTC. Translation: CASRGGLAGGPNEQFF.

This chain links TRBV30 with TRBJ1-1; no definite D call. This CDR3 is 10 amino acids long. V was trimmed by 7 bases and J by 3 bases, leaving 6 bases between them. From germline, CDR1 is GTSNPN and CDR2 SVGIG (reference sequence). The CDR3: CAFRDTEAFF. For the CDR3, the DNA is TGTGCCTTCCGGGACACTGAAGCTTTCTTT.

The gene calls are TRBV4-1 and TRBJ2-3; perhaps TRBD2 as D (5 bases). Germline loops: CDR1 MGHRA, CDR2 YSYEKL. This CDR3 comprises 16 residues. V was trimmed by 3 bases and J by 0 bases, leaving 13 bases between them. CDR3 loop: CASSHPRGASTDTQYF. The CDR3 nucleotides read TGCGCCAGCAGCCACCCCCGGGGTGCTAGCACAGATACGCAGTATTTT.

J is TRBJ1-3 and V is TRBV2; TRBD1 is a possible D gene (6 bases). V lost 5 bases and J lost 5, with 10 bases in between. This CDR3 has 13 amino acids. Germline V gene lookup returns CDR1 SNHLY and CDR2 FYNNEI. The CDR3 DNA reads as TGTGCCAGCAGTTTACAGGGTAGAAACACCATATATTTT. Translation gives CASSLQGRNTIYF.

Here the CDR3 reads CASSPLSGRNEQFF. Written as DNA, the CDR3 is TGTGCCAGCTCACCTCTTAGCGGGAGAAATGAGCAGTTCTTC. The gene calls are TRBV18 and TRBJ2-1, with 9 nucleotides matching TRBD2. V lost 3 bases and J lost 7; bases outside the gene matches: 4. The CDR3 contains 14 residues. Germline V gene data show CDR1 as KGHSH and CDR2 as LQKENI. Full variable domain (rest looked up from reference TRBV18 and TRBJ2-1): NAGVMQNPRHLVRRRGQEARLRCSPMKGHSHVYWYRQLPEEGLKFMVYLQKENIIDESGMPKERFSAEFPKEGPSILRIQQVVRGDSAAYFCASSPLSGRNEQFFGPGTRLTVL.

In DNA form, the CDR3 reads TGTGCCAGCAGCCATAGGCGGGGAACCTACAATGAGCAGTTCTTC. Amino acid sequence: CASSHRRGTYNEQFF. The rearrangement joins TRBV11-2 to TRBJ2-1; tentatively, D is TRBD2 (6 bases). Germline lookup yields CDR1 SGHAT and CDR2 FQNNGV. This CDR3 comprises 15 residues. The germline V and J ends were trimmed by 5 bases and 2 bases, with 13 bases remaining between them.

The chain employs TRBV7-8 and TRBJ2-1; 11 bases fit TRBD2. In germline, CDR1 is SGHVS, CDR2 FQNEAQ. This CDR3 spans 15 amino acids. With V trimmed by 4 bases and J by 10 bases, 9 bases remained unmatched. As DNA, the CDR3 is TGTGCCAGCAGCTCCCGGGTAGCGGGAGGGGGAGAGCAGTTCTTC. It codes for CASSSRVAGGGEQFF.

The rearrangement joins TRBV5-8 to TRBJ1-5; D remains ambiguous. CDR1 and CDR2 (germline): SGHTS, YDEGEE. Trimming removed 6 bases from V and 7 bases from J, with 17 bases in between. There are 14 residues in the CDR3. The CDR3 DNA follows: TGTGCCAGCACCTCATTTGTTCCGGTCCAGCCCCAGCATTTT. Residues: CASTSFVPVQPQHF.